One TCR beta chain is described in this entry. What it recognizes is unknown. Clones were sequenced by immunoSEQ multiplex PCR, and TCRdb holds only the in-frame ones, with some missing. Of under 150,000 clones in the sample, about 90% were seen once. Germline V gene lookup returns CDR1 GTSNPN and CDR2 SVGIG (reference sequence). This CDR3 has 15 residues. Trimming removed 1 base at V and 3 bases at J, with 16 bases between. The data belong to a study of a mutant IDH1 vaccine in newly diagnosed glioma. Study summary: It was radiotherapy, temozolomide, or both that patients received previously, with most receiving both.

The time point here: week 11, during vaccination. Each dose of the vaccine consisted of 300 ug of mutant IDH1 20-mer peptide, with topical imiquimod. Study-level findings and limits: Of the patients, 85% to 95% had vaccine-induced immune responses. Pseudoprogression seemed unlinked to shifts in top peripheral T cell clonotypes.

The chain combines TRBV30 with TRBJ2-7; D is perhaps TRBD2 (6 bases). Here the sequenced sample was PBMCs, taken from a glioma patient whose treatment included an IDH1 peptide vaccine. This receptor was identified in a woman in her forties or fifties with glioma. CDR3 DNA: TGTGCCTGGAGTGACAGCGGGCTTGGCATCTACGAGCAGTACTTC. It encodes CAWSDSGLGIYEQYF.